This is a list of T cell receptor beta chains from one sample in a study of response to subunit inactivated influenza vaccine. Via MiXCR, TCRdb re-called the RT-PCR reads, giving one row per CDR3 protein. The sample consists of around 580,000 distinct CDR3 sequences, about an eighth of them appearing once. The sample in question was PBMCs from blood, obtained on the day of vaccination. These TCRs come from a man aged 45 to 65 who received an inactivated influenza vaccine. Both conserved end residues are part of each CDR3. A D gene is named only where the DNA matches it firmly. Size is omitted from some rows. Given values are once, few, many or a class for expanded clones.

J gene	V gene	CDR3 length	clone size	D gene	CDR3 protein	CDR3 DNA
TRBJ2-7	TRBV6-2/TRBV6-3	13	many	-	CASSKTETYEQYF	TGTGCCAGCAGTAAGACAGAGACCTACGAGCAGTACTTC
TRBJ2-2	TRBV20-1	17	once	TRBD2	CSARDLSSGTSVGELFF	TGCAGTGCTAGAGATTTATCTAGCGGGACGTCCGTCGGGGAGCTGTTTTTT
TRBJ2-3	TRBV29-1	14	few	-	CSVAGTGSTDTQYF	TGCAGCGTCGCAGGTACAGGGAGCACAGATACGCAGTATTTT
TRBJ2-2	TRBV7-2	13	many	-	CASRGGGTGELFF	TGTGCCAGCAGAGGCGGTGGCACCGGGGAGCTGTTTTTT
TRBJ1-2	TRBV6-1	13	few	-	CASRGGQNYGYTF	TGTGCCAGCAGGGGAGGACAGAACTATGGCTACACCTTC
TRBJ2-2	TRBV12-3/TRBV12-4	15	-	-	CASSEDRGHTGELFF	TGTGCCAGCAGTGAGGACCGAGGCCACACCGGGGAGCTGTTTTTT
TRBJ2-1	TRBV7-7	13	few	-	CASSLAVGSEQFF	TGTGCTAGCAGCTTAGCTGTAGGTAGTGAGCAGTTCTTC
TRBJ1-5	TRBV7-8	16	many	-	CASSQATEFSNQPQHF	TGTGCCAGCAGCCAAGCGACAGAATTTAGCAATCAGCCCCAGCATTTT
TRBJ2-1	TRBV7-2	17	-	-	CASSLAGGQGPWVEQFF	TGTGCCAGCAGCTTAGCGGGTGGGCAGGGCCCCTGGGTAGAGCAGTTCTTC
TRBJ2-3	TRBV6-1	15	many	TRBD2	CASRAGTTYTDTQYF	TGTGCCAGCAGGGCCGGGACTACCTACACAGATACGCAGTATTTT
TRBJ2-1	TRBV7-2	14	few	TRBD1	CASSTRTGKGFQFF	TGTGCCAGCAGCACCCGGACAGGGAAGGGTTTCCAGTTCTTC
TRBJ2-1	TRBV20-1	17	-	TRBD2	CSARASLAGPTYNEQFF	TGCAGTGCTAGAGCGTCATTAGCGGGACCCACCTACAATGAGCAGTTCTTC
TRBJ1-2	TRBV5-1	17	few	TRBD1	CASSWASTGTGPYGYTF	TGCGCCAGCAGCTGGGCCTCAACCGGGACAGGCCCCTATGGCTACACCTTC
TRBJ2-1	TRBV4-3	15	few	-	CASSQAFSRHNEQFF	TGCGCCAGCAGCCAAGCCTTTTCAAGGCACAATGAGCAGTTCTTC
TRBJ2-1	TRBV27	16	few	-	CASSRNRDLRGNEQFF	TGTGCCAGCAGTCGGAACCGGGACCTCAGGGGCAATGAGCAGTTCTTC
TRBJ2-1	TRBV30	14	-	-	CASIFGGKINEQFF	TGTGCCTCCATATTTGGCGGGAAAATCAATGAGCAGTTCTTC
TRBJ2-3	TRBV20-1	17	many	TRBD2	CSARRTSGGPGTDTQYF	TGCAGTGCTAGACGGACTAGCGGGGGGCCGGGCACAGATACGCAGTATTTT
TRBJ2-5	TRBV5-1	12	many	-	CASSLGKETQYF	TGCGCCAGCAGCTTGGGAAAAGAGACCCAGTACTTC
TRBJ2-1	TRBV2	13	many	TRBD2	CASRREHYNEQFF	TGTGCCAGCAGGCGGGAGCACTACAATGAGCAGTTCTTC
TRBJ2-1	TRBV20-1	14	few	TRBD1	CSAVDRGSYNEQFF	TGCAGTGCCGTGGACAGGGGATCCTACAATGAGCAGTTCTTC
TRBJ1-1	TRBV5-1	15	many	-	CASSLQQGPRSEAFF	TGCGCCAGCAGCTTGCAGCAGGGCCCGAGGTCTGAAGCTTTCTTT
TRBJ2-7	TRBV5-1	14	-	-	CASSSGHSVNEQYF	TGCGCCAGCAGCTCGGGACATTCGGTAAACGAGCAGTACTTC
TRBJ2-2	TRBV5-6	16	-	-	CASSSDVRQLTGELFF	TGTGCCAGCAGCTCGGACGTTAGACAGCTCACCGGGGAGCTGTTTTTT